This T cell receptor (beta chain) was profiled in a study of blood T cell repertoires in COVID-19 (dated by TCRdb to the early 2020s). Background for the entire study: Samples covering the acute and convalescent phases of COVID-19 were provided by collaborators in the United States, Italy and Spain. A freely available public database, intended as a resource for researchers studying the immune response to SARS-CoV-2, is where the repertoires were released. Where HLA class I and class II types were available, the types were taken from metadata supplied by the sample provider, not from assay-based typing. The material from the prospective study consisted of cDNA or gDNA derived from T cells, B-cell-depleted T cells, or PBMCs. Sample metadata almost always included a de-identified subject ID, COVID-19 status, age in years and sex. The dataset comprised deeply sampled blood TCRbeta repertoires from subjects exposed to, actively infected with, or recovered from COVID-19. The samples were drawn from the first 160 participants of the ongoing ImmuneRACE study and from some 1,300 subjects provided by 6 global collaborators.

CDR1 and CDR2 (MNHEY, SVGAGI) derive from the germline V gene. Trimming costs V 10 bases and J 5 bases, and their ends lie 15 bases apart. The CDR3, from cysteine to phenylalanine, totals 13 residues. The CDR3 DNA has 39 bases and is translated from base 1. This clone was seen only once. Which antigen it targets is not known. Base-call qualities are not available, and no considerably larger clone is one nucleotide away. Beyond this particular receptor, the publication reports: Clinical and demographic metadata were provided uncurated, with the amount varying by source and participant.

In the prospective study, participants were 18 to 89 years old, resided in fewer than 25 geographic areas of the United States, and were enrolled through a virtual design. Cohort assignment in the prospective study relied on participant-reported clinical history from a screening survey and a study questionnaire. Recovered participants in ImmuneRACE Cohort 3 were defined as having two consecutive negative NP/OP PCR tests, clearance from a healthcare professional, or resolution of symptoms. In the prospective study, whole blood, serum and a nasopharyngeal or oropharyngeal swab were collected from each participant by mobile phlebotomists. Additional blood draws and questionnaires over an approximately 2-month period could optionally be provided by prospective study participants. Prospective study blood samples were shipped either frozen or at room temperature before DNA extraction. TCRbeta CDR3 regions were amplified from genomic DNA using the immunoSEQ Assay, a bias-controlled multiplex PCR. From the authors' description of their analysis: The number of nucleated cells in each sample was estimated from the amplification of reference gene primers within the assay. To quantify the absolute abundance of each unique TCRbeta CDR3 rearrangement, sequence reads were collapsed and filtered. For each sample, productive Simpson clonality was calculated by taking the square root of Simpson's diversity index across productive rearrangements. In its TCRdb copy, this immuneACCESS table keeps in-frame sequences only and misses some clones. Where compared with another copy, unresolved V genes explain less than half of these, and the others have no known cause. The DNA gave D and trimming, while V, J and clone size come from that table. The sample table records under 150,000 clones; 75% to 80% of these occur just once. Under 3% of the sample comes from the top ten.

The TCR originated in a woman aged 50 to 60 who had recovered from COVID-19. The source material was PBMCs or T cells enriched from blood (not recorded which). The chain employs TRBV6-5 and TRBJ1-5, with TRBD1 as a weak D call on 6 bases. The DNA reads as follows: TGTGCCACCAGGCGGGGGGCGGATCAGCCCCAGCATTTT. Its translation reads: CATRRGADQPQHF.